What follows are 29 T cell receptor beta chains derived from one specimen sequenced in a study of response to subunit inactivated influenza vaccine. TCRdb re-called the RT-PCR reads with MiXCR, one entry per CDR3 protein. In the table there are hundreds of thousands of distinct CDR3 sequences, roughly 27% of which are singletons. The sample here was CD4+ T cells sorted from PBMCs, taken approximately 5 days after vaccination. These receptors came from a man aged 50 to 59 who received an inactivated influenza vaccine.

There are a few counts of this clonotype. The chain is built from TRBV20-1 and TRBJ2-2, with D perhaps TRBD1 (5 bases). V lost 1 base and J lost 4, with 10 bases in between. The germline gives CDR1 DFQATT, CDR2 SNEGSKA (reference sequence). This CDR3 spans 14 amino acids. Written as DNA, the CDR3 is TGCAGTGCTAGAGTCCAGGGCGCCACCGGGGAGCTGTTTTTT. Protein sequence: CSARVQGATGELFF.

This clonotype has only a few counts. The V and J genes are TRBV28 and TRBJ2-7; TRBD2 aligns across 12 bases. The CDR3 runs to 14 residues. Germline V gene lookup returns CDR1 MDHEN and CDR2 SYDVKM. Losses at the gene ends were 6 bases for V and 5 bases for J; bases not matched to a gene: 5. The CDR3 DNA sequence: TGTGCCAGCAGGGTGACTAGCGGGAGACACGAGCAGTACTTC. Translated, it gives CASRVTSGRHEQYF.

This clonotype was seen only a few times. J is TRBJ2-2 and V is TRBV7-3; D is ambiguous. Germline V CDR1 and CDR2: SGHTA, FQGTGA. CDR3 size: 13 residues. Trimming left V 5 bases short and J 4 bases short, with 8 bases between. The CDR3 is CASSTQSTGELFF. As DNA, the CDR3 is TGTGCCAGCAGCACCCAATCCACCGGGGAGCTGTTTTTT.

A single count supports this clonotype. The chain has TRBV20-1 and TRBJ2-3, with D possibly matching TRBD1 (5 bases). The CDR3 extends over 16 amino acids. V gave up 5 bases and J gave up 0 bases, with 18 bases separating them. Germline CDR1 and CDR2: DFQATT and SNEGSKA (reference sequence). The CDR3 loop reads CSAVRKDRLSTDTQYF. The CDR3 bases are TGCAGTGCTGTGAGAAAAGACAGATTAAGCACAGATACGCAGTATTTT.

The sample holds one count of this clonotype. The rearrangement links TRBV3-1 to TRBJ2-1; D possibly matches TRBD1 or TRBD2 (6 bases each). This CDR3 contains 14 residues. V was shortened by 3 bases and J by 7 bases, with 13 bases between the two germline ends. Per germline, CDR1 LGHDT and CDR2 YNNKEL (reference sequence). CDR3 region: CASSQGGRSNEQFF. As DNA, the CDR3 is TGTGCCAGCAGCCAGGGGGGCAGGTCAAATGAGCAGTTCTTC.

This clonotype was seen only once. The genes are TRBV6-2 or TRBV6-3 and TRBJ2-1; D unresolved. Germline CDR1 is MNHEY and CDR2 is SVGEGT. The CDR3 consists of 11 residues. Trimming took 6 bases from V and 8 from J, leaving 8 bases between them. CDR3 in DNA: TGTGCCAGCAGACAATTAGATGAGCAGTTCTTC. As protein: CASRQLDEQFF.

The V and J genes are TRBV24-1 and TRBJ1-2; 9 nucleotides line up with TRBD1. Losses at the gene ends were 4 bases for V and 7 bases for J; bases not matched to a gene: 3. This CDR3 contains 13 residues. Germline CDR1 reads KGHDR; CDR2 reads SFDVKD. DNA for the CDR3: TGTGCCACCAGTGACCGGACAGGGGCTGGCTACACCTTC. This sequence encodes CATSDRTGAGYTF.

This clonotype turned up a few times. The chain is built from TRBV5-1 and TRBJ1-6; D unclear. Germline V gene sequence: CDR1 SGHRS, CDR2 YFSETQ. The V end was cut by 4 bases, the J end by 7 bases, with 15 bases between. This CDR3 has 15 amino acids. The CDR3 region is CASSQTVDGNSPLHF. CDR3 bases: TGCGCCAGCAGCCAGACGGTGGACGGAAATTCACCCCTCCACTTT. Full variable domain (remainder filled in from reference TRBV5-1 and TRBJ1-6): KAGVTQTPRYLIKTRGQQVTLSCSPISGHRSVSWYQQTPGQGLQFLFEYFSETQRNKGNFPGRFSGRQFSNSRSEMNVSTLELGDSALYLCASSQTVDGNSPLHFGNGTRLTVT.

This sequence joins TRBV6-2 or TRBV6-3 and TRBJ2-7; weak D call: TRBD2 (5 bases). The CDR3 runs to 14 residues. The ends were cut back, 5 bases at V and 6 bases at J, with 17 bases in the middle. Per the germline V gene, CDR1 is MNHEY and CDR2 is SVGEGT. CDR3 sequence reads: CASSGGILRGEQYF. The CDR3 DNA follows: TGTGCCAGCAGTGGCGGAATCTTACGGGGCGAGCAGTACTTC.

The CDR3 sequence: CSARKRGFSGELFF. The DNA of the CDR3 is TGCAGTGCGAGAAAGAGAGGATTCTCCGGGGAGCTGTTTTTT. The gene calls are TRBV20-1 and TRBJ2-2; unclear D gene. Germline CDR1 and CDR2: DFQATT and SNEGSKA (reference sequence). V gave up 6 bases and J gave up 6 bases, with 17 bases separating them. The CDR3 runs 14 residues.

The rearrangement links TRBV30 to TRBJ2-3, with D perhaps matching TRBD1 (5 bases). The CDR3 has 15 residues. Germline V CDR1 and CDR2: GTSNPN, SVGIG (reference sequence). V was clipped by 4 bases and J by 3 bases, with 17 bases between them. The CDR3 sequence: CAWNPSWGTTDTQYF. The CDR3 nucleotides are TGTGCCTGGAACCCAAGTTGGGGCACTACAGATACGCAGTATTTT.

CDR3 nucleotide sequence: TGTGCCAGCAGGGAGCAGGGGATGATCAAAAACATTCAGTACTTC. Its translation: CASREQGMIKNIQYF. The V gene is TRBV6-1, the J gene TRBJ2-4; D is possibly TRBD1 (6 bases). CDR3 length equals 15 residues. V was shortened by 6 bases and J by 3 bases, with 15 bases between the two germline ends. Germline CDR1 and CDR2: MNHNS and SASEGT.

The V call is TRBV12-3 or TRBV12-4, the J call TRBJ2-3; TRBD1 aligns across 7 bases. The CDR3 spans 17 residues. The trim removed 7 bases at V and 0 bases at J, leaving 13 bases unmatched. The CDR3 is CASNKRGQRSSTDTQYF. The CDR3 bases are TGTGCCAGCAACAAAAGGGGACAGCGTTCTAGCACAGATACGCAGTATTTT.

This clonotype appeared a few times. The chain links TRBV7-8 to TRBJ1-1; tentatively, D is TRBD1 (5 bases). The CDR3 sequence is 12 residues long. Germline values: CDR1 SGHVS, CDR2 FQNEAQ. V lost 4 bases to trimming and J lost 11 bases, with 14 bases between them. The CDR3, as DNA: TGTGCCAGCAGCTCGACCGACGGGGGGGCTTTCTTT. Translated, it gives CASSSTDGGAFF.

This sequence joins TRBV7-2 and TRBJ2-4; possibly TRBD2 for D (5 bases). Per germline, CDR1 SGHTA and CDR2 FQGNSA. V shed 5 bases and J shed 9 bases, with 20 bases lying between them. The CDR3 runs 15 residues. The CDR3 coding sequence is TGTGCCAGCAGCCCTCCCCCGGGGTCGGGCGGCATTCAGTACTTC. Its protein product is CASSPPPGSGGIQYF.

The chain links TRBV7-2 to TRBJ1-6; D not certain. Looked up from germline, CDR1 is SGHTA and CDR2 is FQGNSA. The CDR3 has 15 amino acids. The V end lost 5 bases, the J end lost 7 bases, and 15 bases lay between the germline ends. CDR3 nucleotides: TGTGCCAGCAGCCCCCTCCCAGGATCCAATTCACCCCTCCACTTT. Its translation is CASSPLPGSNSPLHF.

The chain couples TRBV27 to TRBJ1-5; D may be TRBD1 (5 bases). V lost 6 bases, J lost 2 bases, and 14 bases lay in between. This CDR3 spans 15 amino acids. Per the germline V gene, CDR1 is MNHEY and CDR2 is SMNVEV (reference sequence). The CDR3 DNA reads TGTGCCAGCAGCCCAGGGACCGCCGGCAATCAGCCCCAGCATTTT. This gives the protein CASSPGTAGNQPQHF.

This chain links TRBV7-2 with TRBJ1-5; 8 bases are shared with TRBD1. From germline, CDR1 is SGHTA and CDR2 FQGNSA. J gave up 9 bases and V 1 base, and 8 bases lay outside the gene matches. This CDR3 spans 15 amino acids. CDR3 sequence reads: CASSLGQGALGPQHF. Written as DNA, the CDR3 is TGTGCCAGCAGCTTAGGCCAGGGGGCCCTAGGGCCCCAGCATTTT. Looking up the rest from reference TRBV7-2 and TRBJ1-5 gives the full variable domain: GAGVSQSPSNKVTEKGKDVELRCDPISGHTALYWYRQSLGQGLEFLIYFQGNSAPDKSGLPSDRFSAERTGGSVSTLTIQRTQQEDSAVYLCASSLGQGALGPQHFGDGTRLSIL.

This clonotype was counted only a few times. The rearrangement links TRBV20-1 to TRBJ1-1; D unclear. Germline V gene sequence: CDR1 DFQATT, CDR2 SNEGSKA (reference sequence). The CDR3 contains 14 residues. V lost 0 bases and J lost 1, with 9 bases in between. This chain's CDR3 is CSAREFGPNTEAFF. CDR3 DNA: TGCAGTGCTAGAGAGTTTGGCCCGAACACTGAAGCTTTCTTT.

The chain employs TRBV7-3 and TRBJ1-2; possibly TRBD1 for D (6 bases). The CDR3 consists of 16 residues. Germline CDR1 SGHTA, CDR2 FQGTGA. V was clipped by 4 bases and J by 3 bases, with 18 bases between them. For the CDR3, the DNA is TGTGCCAGCAGCTCGTCACAGGGCCTCAGGGACTATGGCTACACCTTC. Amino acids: CASSSSQGLRDYGYTF.

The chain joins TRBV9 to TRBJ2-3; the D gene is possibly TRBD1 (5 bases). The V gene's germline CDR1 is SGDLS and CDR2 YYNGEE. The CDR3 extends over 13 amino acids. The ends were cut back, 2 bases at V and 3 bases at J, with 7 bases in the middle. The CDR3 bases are TGTGCCAGCAGCGTTGCAGGGACAGATACGCAGTATTTT. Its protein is CASSVAGTDTQYF.

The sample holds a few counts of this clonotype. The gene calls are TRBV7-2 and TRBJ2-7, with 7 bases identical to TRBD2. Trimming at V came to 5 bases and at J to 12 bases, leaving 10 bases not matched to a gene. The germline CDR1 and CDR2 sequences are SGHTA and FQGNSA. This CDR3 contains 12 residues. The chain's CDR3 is CASSQREGLGYF. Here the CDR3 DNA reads TGTGCCAGCAGCCAAAGGGAGGGTTTAGGGTACTTC.

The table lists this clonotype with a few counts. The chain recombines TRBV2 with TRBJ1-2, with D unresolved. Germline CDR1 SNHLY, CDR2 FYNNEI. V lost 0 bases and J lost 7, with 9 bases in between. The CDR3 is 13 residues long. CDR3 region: CASSEAGWGGYTF. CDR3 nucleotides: TGTGCCAGCAGTGAAGCAGGGTGGGGTGGCTACACCTTC.

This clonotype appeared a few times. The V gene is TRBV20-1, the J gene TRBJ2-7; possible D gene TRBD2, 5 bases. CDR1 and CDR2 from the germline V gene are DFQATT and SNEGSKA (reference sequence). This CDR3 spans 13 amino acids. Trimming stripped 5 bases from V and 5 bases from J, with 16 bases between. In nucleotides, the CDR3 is TGCAGTGCTTTCCGGGGTCGAGACAACGAGCAGTACTTC. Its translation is CSAFRGRDNEQYF.

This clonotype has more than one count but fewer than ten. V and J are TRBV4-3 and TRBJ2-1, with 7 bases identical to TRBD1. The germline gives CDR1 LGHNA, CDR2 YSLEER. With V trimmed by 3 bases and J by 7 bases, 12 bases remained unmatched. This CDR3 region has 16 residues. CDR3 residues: CASSHLTGFRANEQFF. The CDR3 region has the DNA TGCGCCAGCAGCCACCTGACAGGGTTCAGGGCGAATGAGCAGTTCTTC.

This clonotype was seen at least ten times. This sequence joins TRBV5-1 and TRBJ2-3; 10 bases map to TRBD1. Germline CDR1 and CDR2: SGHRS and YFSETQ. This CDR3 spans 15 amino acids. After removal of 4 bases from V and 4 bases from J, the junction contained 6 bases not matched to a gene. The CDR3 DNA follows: TGCGCCAGCAGCCTCGACAGGGGGCGCGCAGATACGCAGTATTTT. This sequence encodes CASSLDRGRADTQYF.

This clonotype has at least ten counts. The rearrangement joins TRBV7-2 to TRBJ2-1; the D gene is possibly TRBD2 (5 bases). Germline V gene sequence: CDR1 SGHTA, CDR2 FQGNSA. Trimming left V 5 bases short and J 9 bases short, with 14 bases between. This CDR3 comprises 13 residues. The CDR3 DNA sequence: TGTGCCAGCAGCCCTAATACTAGAACTGAGCAGTTCTTC. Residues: CASSPNTRTEQFF.

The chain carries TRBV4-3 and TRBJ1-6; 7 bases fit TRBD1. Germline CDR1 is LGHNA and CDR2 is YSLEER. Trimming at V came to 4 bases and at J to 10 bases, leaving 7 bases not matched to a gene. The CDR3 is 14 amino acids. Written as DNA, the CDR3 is TGCGCCAGCAGCCCAGCGACAGGGAGATCACCCCTCCACTTT. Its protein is CASSPATGRSPLHF.

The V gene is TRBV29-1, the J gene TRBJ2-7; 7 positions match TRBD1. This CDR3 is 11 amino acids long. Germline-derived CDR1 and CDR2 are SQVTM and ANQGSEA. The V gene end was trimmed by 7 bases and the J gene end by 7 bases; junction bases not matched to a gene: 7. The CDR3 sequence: CSGRQGWEQYF. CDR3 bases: TGCAGCGGAAGACAGGGTTGGGAGCAGTACTTC.